This TCR beta chain was recovered during a study of T cell clones after liver transplantation. Whole-study context: Post-transplant blood was tracked for graft-donor-reactive T cell clones identified in a pre-transplant mixed lymphocyte reaction.

Germline V gene data show CDR1 as SGHTA and CDR2 as FQGNSA. V was clipped by 5 bases and J by 6 bases; unmatched bases: 7. This CDR3 region has 14 residues. Notes on the study in general: In a couple of subjects, few donor cells limited the measurable donor-reactive repertoire.

TCRdb's table, derived via immunoSEQ multiplex PCR, lists solely in-frame clones and lacks some. The repertoire holds fewer than 25,000 clones, with 88% as singletons. In regard to this clone: Its target is unknown.

The gene calls are TRBV7-2 and TRBJ2-5, with 9 positions matching TRBD1. Sample: CD8+ T cells from blood, taken before liver transplant. This TCR was sampled from a human donor who received a liver transplant. This CDR3 is CASSPWTGEQTQYF. CDR3 nucleotides: TGTGCCAGCAGCCCCTGGACAGGGGAGCAGACCCAGTACTTC.